This T cell receptor beta chain emerged from a study of OX40 agonist ivuxolimab in advanced cancers. To note about this clone: Its specificity is unknown. The sample has other DNA sequences that encode this CDR3 too.

Study observations and caveats: The study observed clonal expansion of CD4+ and CD8+ blood T cells by week 6 at 0.1 to 3.0 mg/kg.

Sequencing used immunoSEQ multiplex PCR; TCRdb keeps in-frame clones, though not all of them. Of tens of thousands of clones detected, approximately 92% appear once; the ten largest clones hold less than 7.5%. The V and J ends lost 3 bases and 4 bases respectively, with 4 bases between them. Germline V gene sequence: CDR1 MNHEY, CDR2 SMNVEV (reference sequence). The CDR3 extends over 12 amino acids. The chain links TRBV27 to TRBJ1-5, with no clear D. The source was CD4+ or CD8+ T cells sorted from blood, collected in a trial of the OX40 agonist ivuxolimab. The clonotype comes from an adult with an advanced solid tumor such as melanoma, head and neck, liver or kidney cancer. Here the CDR3 DNA reads TGTGCCAGCAGTTTCCTGAATCAGCCCCAGCATTTT. It translates to CASSFLNQPQHF.